This entry features one T cell receptor (beta chain) sequence. The data were obtained in a study of blood T cell repertoires in COVID-19. The assay was immunoSEQ multiplex PCR, and TCRdb's table has in-frame clones only and misses some. Here the sample spans about 50,000 clones, around 80% being singletons. Sample: peripheral blood. This clonotype was obtained from a man between 60 and 75 years old with acute or convalescent COVID-19.

CDR3 nucleotides: TGTGCCAGCAGCGTAGAAGGGGGAAATCGCCCAGATACGCAGTATTTT. Residues: CASSVEGGNRPDTQYF. The rearrangement joins TRBV9 to TRBJ2-3, with D tentatively TRBD1 (6 bases). CDR1 and CDR2 (germline): SGDLS, YYNGEE. The CDR3 is made up of 16 amino acids. The V end was cut by 0 bases, the J end by 4 bases, with 15 bases between.